The clone carrying this T cell receptor beta chain was seen once. Its specificity is unknown. At one of its ends the junction is not consistent with the germline gene, which may arise from a read error. TCRdb re-analysed the 5' RACE reads in MiXCR, keeping a single row per CDR3 protein. This sample carries 550,000 to 700,000 distinct CDR3 sequences, about 20% of them seen once, and the ten largest clones take about 4.3%. The data were taken from a study of identical twins. Regarding the study as a whole: While abundant cord blood beta clonotypes carried fewer insertions, memory repertoires showed no such pattern.

Germline assignment: CDR1 MGHDK and CDR2 SYGVNS. The CDR3 runs 14 residues. This same sample was also part of a study on T cells expressing NK-cell markers.

Material: PBMCs. The chain links TRBV25-1 to TRBJ2-3, with 7 bases fitting TRBD2. This TCR was recovered from a woman younger than 35 in good health. The CDR3 sequence is CASSAASGTDTLYF. Written as DNA, the CDR3 is TGTGCCAGCAGTGCGGCTAGCGGCACAGATACGCTGTATTTT. Based on the CDR3 plus reference TRBV25-1 and TRBJ2-3, the full variable domain is EADIYQTPRYLVIGTGKKITLECSQTMGHDKMYWYQQDPGMELHLIHYSYGVNSTEKGDLSSESTVSRIRTEHFPLTLESARPSHTSQYLCASSAASGTDTLYFGPGTRLTVL.